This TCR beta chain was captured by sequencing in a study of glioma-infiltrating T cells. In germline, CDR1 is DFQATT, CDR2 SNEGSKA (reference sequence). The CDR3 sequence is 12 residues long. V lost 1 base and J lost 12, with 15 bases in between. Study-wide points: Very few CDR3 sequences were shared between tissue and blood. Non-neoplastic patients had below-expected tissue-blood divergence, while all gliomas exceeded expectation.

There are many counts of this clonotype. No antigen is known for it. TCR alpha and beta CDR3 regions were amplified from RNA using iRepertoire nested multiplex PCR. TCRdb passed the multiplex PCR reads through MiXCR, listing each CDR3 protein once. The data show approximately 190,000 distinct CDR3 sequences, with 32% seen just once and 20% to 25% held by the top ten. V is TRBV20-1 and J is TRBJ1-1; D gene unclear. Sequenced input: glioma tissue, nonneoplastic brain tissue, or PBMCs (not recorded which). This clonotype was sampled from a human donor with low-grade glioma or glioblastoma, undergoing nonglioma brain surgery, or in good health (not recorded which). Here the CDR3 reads CSARGQSWRTFF. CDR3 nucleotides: TGCAGTGCTAGAGGGCAATCGTGGAGAACTTTCTTT.